This T cell receptor (beta chain) was retrieved from a study of blood T cell repertoires in COVID-19. Per germline, CDR1 SEHNR and CDR2 FQNEAQ (reference sequence). The CDR3 runs 18 residues. V lost 1 base to trimming and J lost 4 bases, with 21 bases between them. Produced via immunoSEQ multiplex PCR; TCRdb's table is partial and in-frame only. The sample contains a few hundred thousand clones, roughly 86% of which appear only once. The sequencing sample was made of peripheral blood. The chain joins TRBV7-9 to TRBJ2-3; maybe TRBD1 (6 bases). The TCR comes from a woman between 25 and 40 years old with acute or convalescent COVID-19. The chain's CDR3 is CASSLVFGRPRTADTQYF. As DNA, the CDR3 is TGTGCCAGCAGCTTAGTCTTCGGGCGACCGAGGACAGCAGATACGCAGTATTTT.